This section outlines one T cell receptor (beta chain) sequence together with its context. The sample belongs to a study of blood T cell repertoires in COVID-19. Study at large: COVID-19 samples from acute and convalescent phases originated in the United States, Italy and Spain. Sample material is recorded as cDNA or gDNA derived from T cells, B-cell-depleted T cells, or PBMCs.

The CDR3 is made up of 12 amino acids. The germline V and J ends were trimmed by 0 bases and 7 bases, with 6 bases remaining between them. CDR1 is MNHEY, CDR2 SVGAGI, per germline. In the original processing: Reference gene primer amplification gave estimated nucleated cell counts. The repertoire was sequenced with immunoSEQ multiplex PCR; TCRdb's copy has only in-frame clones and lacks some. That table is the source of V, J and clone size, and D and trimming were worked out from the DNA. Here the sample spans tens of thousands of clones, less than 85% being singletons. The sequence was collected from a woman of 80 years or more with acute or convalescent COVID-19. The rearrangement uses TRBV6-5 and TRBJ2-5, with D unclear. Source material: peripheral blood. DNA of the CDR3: TGTGCCAGCAGTTACTCGAGTGGGACCCAGTACTTC. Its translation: CASSYSSGTQYF.